Below, 9 T cell receptor beta chains from the same sample are listed, as sequenced in a study of shared clonotypes between healthy human individuals. CD8 cells regarded as naive lacked CD45RO, were positively chosen for CCR7, and omitted terminally differentiated effector memory CD45RA+ cells. The repertoire was sequenced with immunoSEQ multiplex PCR; TCRdb's copy has only in-frame clones and lacks some. The data show around 580,000 clones, about 98% seen once. Sequenced: naive CD8+ T cells sorted from blood. The receptors shown here come from a man aged 25-40 years in good health.

The chain carries TRBV27 and TRBJ2-7; tentative D call: TRBD1 (6 bases). V shed 2 bases and J shed 7 bases, with 12 bases lying between them. CDR3 length: 13 residues. Germline CDR1 and CDR2: MNHEY and SMNVEV (reference sequence). The CDR3 here is CASSLTLRGEQYF. The CDR3 coding sequence is TGTGCCAGCAGTTTAACACTAAGGGGGGAGCAGTACTTC.

The chain has TRBV7-9 and TRBJ2-1; D is uncertain. The germline V gene encodes CDR1 SEHNR and CDR2 FQNEAQ (reference sequence). V lost 5 bases, J lost 4 bases, and 12 bases lay in between. The CDR3 covers 14 residues. CDR3 in DNA: TGTGCCAGCAGCCACGACAAAATATACAATGAGCAGTTCTTC. It is translated as CASSHDKIYNEQFF.

CDR3 bases: TGTGCCAGCAGCCATCCCGGGACAGGGGGCGCGGAAGAGACCCAGTACTTC. This translates into CASSHPGTGGAEETQYF. The chain uses TRBV9 and TRBJ2-5, with 12 bases aligning to TRBD1. The CDR3 spans 17 residues. Germline values: CDR1 SGDLS, CDR2 YYNGEE. V was clipped by 4 bases and J by 3 bases; unmatched bases: 10.

This clone was detected once. V is TRBV18 and J is TRBJ1-1, with D unclear. V was pared by 0 bases and J by 5 bases, with 10 bases between. Germline assignment: CDR1 KGHSH and CDR2 LQKENI. CDR3 length equals 14 residues. CDR3 protein: CASSPPSRQTEAFF. Here the CDR3 DNA reads TGTGCCAGCTCACCACCGAGCAGGCAGACTGAAGCTTTCTTT. Supplemented by reference TRBV18 and TRBJ1-1, the full variable domain reads NAGVMQNPRHLVRRRGQEARLRCSPMKGHSHVYWYRQLPEEGLKFMVYLQKENIIDESGMPKERFSAEFPKEGPSILRIQQVVRGDSAAYFCASSPPSRQTEAFFGQGTRLTVV.

CDR3 region: CASSVQGNYNEQFF. The DNA for the CDR3 is TGTGCCAGCAGTGTACAGGGTAACTACAATGAGCAGTTCTTC. The chain couples TRBV28 to TRBJ2-1, with D maybe TRBD1 (6 bases). This CDR3 comprises 14 residues. Trimming removed 5 bases at V and 3 bases at J, with 11 bases between. Germline V CDR1 and CDR2: MDHEN, SYDVKM.

As for this clone: At one end, the junction sequence differs from germline, possibly due to a read error. This sequence joins TRBV7-7 and TRBJ2-5; D unresolved. Germline-derived CDR1 and CDR2 are SSHAT and FNYEAQ (reference sequence). The CDR3 is 15 amino acids. CDR3 loop: CASSFDLTASETQYF. Written as DNA, the CDR3 is TGTGCTAGCAGCTTTGATCTCACAGCCTCGGAGACCCAGTACTTC.

V is TRBV14 and J is TRBJ2-3; TRBD2 aligns across 8 bases. The CDR3 is 16 amino acids. Germline CDR1 and CDR2: SGHDN and FVKESK. J gave up 0 bases and V 2 bases, and 4 bases lay outside the gene matches. CDR3 in amino acids: CASSQSGSLSTDTQYF. The CDR3 nucleotides are TGTGCCAGCAGCCAAAGCGGGAGCTTGAGCACAGATACGCAGTATTTT. Full variable domain (outside the CDR3, taken from reference TRBV14 and TRBJ2-3): EAGVTQFPSHSVIEKGQTVTLRCDPISGHDNLYWYRRVMGKEIKFLLHFVKESKQDESGMPNNRFLAERTGGTYSTLKVQPAELEDSGVYFCASSQSGSLSTDTQYFGPGTRLTVL.

This chain joins TRBV7-9 and TRBJ2-7, with D possibly TRBD1 on 6 matching bases. Germline lookup yields CDR1 SEHNR and CDR2 FQNEAQ (reference sequence). The CDR3 has 11 residues. Trimming left V 8 bases short and J 5 bases short, with 10 bases between. CDR3 amino acids: CASVRGHEQYF. The CDR3 bases are TGTGCCAGCGTCAGGGGCCACGAGCAGTACTTC. Complete variable domain (other parts from reference TRBV7-9 and TRBJ2-7): DTGVSQNPRHKITKRGQNVTFRCDPISEHNRLYWYRQTLGQGPEFLTYFQNEAQLEKSRLLSDRFSAERPKGSFSTLEIQRTEQGDSAMYLCASVRGHEQYFGPGTRLTVT.

The chain carries TRBV7-9 and TRBJ2-3; D is unresolved. The CDR3 spans 17 residues. Germline assignment: CDR1 SEHNR and CDR2 FQNEAQ (reference sequence). Trimming shortened V by 1 base and J by 4 bases, and 18 bases separated the two germline ends. The CDR3 spells CASSLGSELVGPDTQYF. The CDR3 DNA is TGTGCCAGCAGCTTAGGGTCGGAGCTGGTTGGCCCAGATACGCAGTATTTT.